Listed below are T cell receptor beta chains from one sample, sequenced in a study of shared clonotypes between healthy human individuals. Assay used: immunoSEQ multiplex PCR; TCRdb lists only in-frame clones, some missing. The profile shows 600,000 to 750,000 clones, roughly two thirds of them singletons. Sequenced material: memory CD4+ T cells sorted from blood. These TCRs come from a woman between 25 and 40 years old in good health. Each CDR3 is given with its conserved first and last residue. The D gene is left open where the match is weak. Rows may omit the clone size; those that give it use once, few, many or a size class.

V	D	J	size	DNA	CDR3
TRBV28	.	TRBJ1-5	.	TGTGCCAGCAGACTAGAATACGGGCCCCAGCATTTT	CASRLEYGPQHF
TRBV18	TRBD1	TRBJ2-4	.	TGTGCCAGCTCGAAGGGACAGGACGTGGACATTCAGTACTTC	CASSKGQDVDIQYF
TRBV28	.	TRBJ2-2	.	TGTGCCAGCAAACAGGGAGGTACCGGGGAGCTGTTTTTT	CASKQGGTGELFF
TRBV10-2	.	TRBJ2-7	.	TGCGCCAGCAGTGAGTTGAGACTAGGGGGCGGGAGATTTTACTTC	CASSELRLGGGRFYF
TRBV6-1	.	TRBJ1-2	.	TGTGCCAGCAGTCCAATCGGGGGGCGGGATGGCTACACCTTC	CASSPIGGRDGYTF
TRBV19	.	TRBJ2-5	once	TGTGCCAGTAGTCTAGCGGGACAGGGGGAGACCCAGTACTTC	CASSLAGQGETQYF
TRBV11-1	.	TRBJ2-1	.	TGTGCCAGCAGCTTAGGGCTAGCATCCTACAATGAGCAGTTCTTC	CASSLGLASYNEQFF
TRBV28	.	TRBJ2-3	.	TGTGCCAGCAGTTCCAGCGGCCAATTCGGCGATACGCAGTATTTT	CASSSSGQFGDTQYF
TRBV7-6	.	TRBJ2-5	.	TGTGCCAGCAGCTTAGGACAGCAAGAGACCCAGTACTTC	CASSLGQQETQYF
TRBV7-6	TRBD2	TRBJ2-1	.	TGTGCCAGCAGCTTATGGCTAGCGGGGAACAATGAGCAGTTCTTC	CASSLWLAGNNEQFF
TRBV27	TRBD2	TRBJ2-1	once	TGTGCCAGCAGTTCTAGCGGGAGGGTCAATGAGCAGTTCTTC	CASSSSGRVNEQFF
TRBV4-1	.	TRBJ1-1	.	TGCGCCAGCAGCCGGGTGTCTGGGAACACTGAAGCTTTCTTT	CASSRVSGNTEAFF
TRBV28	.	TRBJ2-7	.	TGTGCCAGCAGCAGAAAGACAGGCGTTACCTACGAGCAGTACTTC	CASSRKTGVTYEQYF
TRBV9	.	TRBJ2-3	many	TGTGCCAGCAGCGTAGCTCTAGCATCAGATACGCAGTATTTT	CASSVALASDTQYF
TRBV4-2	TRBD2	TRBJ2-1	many	TGTGCCAGCAGCCAAGGTGCTAGCGGGCAGCGGGACTACAATGAGCAGTTCTTC	CASSQGASGQRDYNEQFF
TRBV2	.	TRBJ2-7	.	TGTGCCAGCAGTGCCCACGAGCAGTACTTC	CASSAHEQYF
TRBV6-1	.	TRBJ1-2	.	TGTGCCAGCAGTGAAGCAGGCGGCCAAGGTTATTTTCTGGACTATGGCTACACCTTC	CASSEAGGQGYFLDYGYTF
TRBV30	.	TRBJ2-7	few	TGTGCCCTGGGGTCCTACGAGCAGTACTTC	CALGSYEQYF
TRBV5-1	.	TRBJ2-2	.	TGCGCCAGCAGCGCGGGGCATGGGGGCACCGGGGAGCTGTTTTTT	CASSAGHGGTGELFF
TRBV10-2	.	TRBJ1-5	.	TGCGCCAGCAGTGGTGTGGGATGGAGTCAGCCCCAGCATTTT	CASSGVGWSQPQHF
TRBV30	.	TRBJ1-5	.	TGTGCCTGTCAATTCCCGGGACCCAGCAATCAGCCCCAGCATTTT	CACQFPGPSNQPQHF
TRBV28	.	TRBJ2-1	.	TGTGCCAGCAGCGGGAGCGGGGAGCAGTTCTTC	CASSGSGEQFF
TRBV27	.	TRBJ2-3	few	TGTGCCAGCAGTCTAGGACCCACAGATACGCAGTATTTT	CASSLGPTDTQYF
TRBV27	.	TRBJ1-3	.	TGTGCCAGCAGTTTATCATACGGAAACACCATATATTTT	CASSLSYGNTIYF
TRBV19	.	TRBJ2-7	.	TGTGCCAGTAGTATCCCCCCCGGCCCCCAAGGCTCCGAGCAGTACTTC	CASSIPPGPQGSEQYF
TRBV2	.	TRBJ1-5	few	TGTGCCAGCAGGGGGACTACAGGGAATCAGCCCCAGCATTTT	CASRGTTGNQPQHF
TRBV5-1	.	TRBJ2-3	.	TGCGCCAGCAGCTTGGGACAGGTAACCCCAGATACGCAGTATTTT	CASSLGQVTPDTQYF
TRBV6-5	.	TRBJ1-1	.	TGTGCCAGCAGTTACGTGGCAGGGGAGCAAGCTTTCTTT	CASSYVAGEQAFF